The 22 T cell receptor beta chains presented below share a single source sample, sequenced in a study of T cell responses to AZD1222 COVID-19 vaccine. The table came from immunoSEQ multiplex PCR; TCRdb's copy has only in-frame clones and leaves some out. The sample includes about 180,000 clones, roughly 92% seen only once; the top ten take about 2.8%. The input for sequencing was peripheral blood, taken on day 0 of AZD1222 vaccination. Every receptor here comes from an adult in good health.

The CDR3 loop is CASSHTNLGQGAHEQFF. The CDR3 nucleotides are TGCGCCAGCAGCCACACGAATTTGGGACAGGGGGCGCATGAGCAGTTCTTC. The chain uses TRBV4-1 and TRBJ2-1; 12 bases agree with TRBD1. CDR3 length equals 17 residues. After removal of 3 bases from V and 8 bases from J, the junction contained 11 bases not matched to a gene. Germline V lookup: CDR1 MGHRA, CDR2 YSYEKL.

The rearrangement links TRBV13 to TRBJ2-7, with 8 nucleotides matching TRBD1. Germline lookup yields CDR1 PRHDT and CDR2 FYEKMQ (reference sequence). The junction had 7 bases not matched to a gene; V was cut back by 6 bases and J by 0 bases. The length of the CDR3 is 15 residues. The CDR3, as DNA: TGTGCCAGCAGTTCCCTCGGGACAGGCTCCTACGAGCAGTACTTC. Residues: CASSSLGTGSYEQYF.

The rearrangement joins TRBV4-1 to TRBJ1-1, with a weak D call TRBD1 (5 bases). The CDR3 runs to 15 residues. The V and J ends lost 1 base and 3 bases respectively, with 12 bases between them. Germline V gene lookup returns CDR1 MGHRA and CDR2 YSYEKL. This CDR3 is CASSQVSGRDTEAFF. The CDR3 DNA reads as TGCGCCAGCAGCCAAGTTTCAGGGCGGGACACTGAAGCTTTCTTT.

The chain links TRBV11-2 to TRBJ2-1; 7 bases line up with TRBD1. The CDR3 has 16 residues. Germline CDR1 and CDR2: SGHAT and FQNNGV. Germline trimming cut 1 base from V and 6 bases from J; bases unmatched to any gene: 9. Written as DNA, the CDR3 is TGTGCCAGCAGCTTAGGGTCGGGACAGTGGGGCAATGAGCAGTTCTTC. Its translation: CASSLGSGQWGNEQFF.

This chain uses TRBV6-5 with TRBJ2-7, with D perhaps matching TRBD2 (6 bases). Germline lookup yields CDR1 MNHEY and CDR2 SVGAGI. With 6 bases removed from V and 3 bases from J, the gap between germline ends came to 9 bases. The CDR3 runs to 12 residues. The CDR3 DNA sequence: TGTGCCAGCAGCAAGACTAGCTACGAGCAGTACTTC. This codes for CASSKTSYEQYF.

CDR3 loop: CASSRQGPNQPQHF. CDR3 sequence (DNA): TGTGCCAGCAGTAGACAGGGCCCCAATCAGCCCCAGCATTTT. The rearrangement links TRBV6-5 to TRBJ1-5; TRBD1 matches 7 bases. Germline CDR1 is MNHEY and CDR2 is SVGAGI. Trimming took 5 bases from V and 3 from J; bases not matched to a gene: 4. This CDR3 has 14 amino acids.

This clone was detected only once. The chain couples TRBV5-1 to TRBJ2-7; no reliable D call. CDR1 SGHRS and CDR2 YFSETQ come from the germline V gene. This CDR3 is built from 13 residues. V lost 3 bases and J lost 4, with 11 bases in between. The CDR3 sequence is CASSSGLGYEQYF. The CDR3, as DNA: TGCGCCAGCAGCTCCGGGCTTGGTTACGAGCAGTACTTC.

The genes are TRBV2 and TRBJ2-7; maybe TRBD2 (5 bases). Germline lookup yields CDR1 SNHLY and CDR2 FYNNEI. The CDR3 spans 15 residues. V gave up 1 base and J gave up 3 bases, with 13 bases separating them. The DNA for the CDR3 is TGTGCCAGCAGTGAAGGGGCTAGCCTAATCTACGAGCAGTACTTC. Protein sequence: CASSEGASLIYEQYF.

J is TRBJ1-3 and V is TRBV5-1, with 7 bases lining up with TRBD1. Germline values: CDR1 SGHRS, CDR2 YFSETQ. Trimming removed 4 bases from V and 0 bases from J; junction bases left unmatched: 16. The CDR3 loop spans 19 amino acids. CDR3 region: CASSPTGTDRVGSGNTIYF. The CDR3, as DNA: TGCGCCAGCAGCCCCACCGGGACAGATAGAGTGGGCTCTGGAAACACCATATATTTT.

The chain recombines TRBV24-1 with TRBJ1-2; the D gene is possibly TRBD1 (5 bases). This CDR3 is built from 14 residues. Trimming took off 5 bases at V and 4 bases at J, with 13 bases between the two ends. Per the germline V gene, CDR1 is KGHDR and CDR2 is SFDVKD. The CDR3, as DNA: TGTGCCACCAGTGCCTTAGACAGAGCCTATGGCTACACCTTC. The encoded protein is CATSALDRAYGYTF.

The rearrangement joins TRBV7-2 to TRBJ1-4, with 8 bases identical to TRBD1. CDR3 length equals 15 residues. Germline V gene data show CDR1 as SGHTA and CDR2 as FQGNSA. With V trimmed by 4 bases and J by 2 bases, 3 bases remained unmatched. The CDR3 sequence is CASSSRQGTNEKLFF. The CDR3 DNA is TGTGCCAGCAGCTCTAGACAGGGGACTAATGAAAAACTGTTTTTT.

This rearrangement joins TRBV21-1 to TRBJ2-5; the D call in the table, TRBD2, was not verified against the DNA. TRBV21-1 is noted as a pseudogene. CDR3 length equals 14 residues. This chain's CDR3 is CASSFQGRGETQYF. The CDR3 DNA reads as TGTGCCAGCAGTTTTCAGGGGAGGGGAGAGACCCAGTACTTC.

This clone was counted a few times. The V and J genes are TRBV5-1 and TRBJ2-1, with TRBD2 identical over 8 bases. J was trimmed by 2 bases and V by 1 base; bases with no gene match: 8. Germline V gene lookup returns CDR1 SGHRS and CDR2 YFSETQ. The length of the CDR3 is 17 residues. CDR3 loop: CASSLRISGATYNEQFF. The CDR3 DNA reads as TGCGCCAGCAGCTTGCGGATTAGCGGGGCGACCTACAATGAGCAGTTCTTC. Combining the CDR3 with reference TRBV5-1 and TRBJ2-1 gives the whole variable domain KAGVTQTPRYLIKTRGQQVTLSCSPISGHRSVSWYQQTPGQGLQFLFEYFSETQRNKGNFPGRFSGRQFSNSRSEMNVSTLELGDSALYLCASSLRISGATYNEQFFGPGTRLTVL.

This clone was seen more than once but under ten times. The chain employs TRBV6-5 and TRBJ2-2; D is perhaps TRBD2 (6 bases). CDR1 is MNHEY and CDR2 is SVGAGI in the germline V gene. V lost 11 bases to trimming and J lost 0 bases, with 10 bases between them. This CDR3 is 13 amino acids long. CDR3 coding DNA: TGTGCCGCCCGGGACTCGAACACCGGGGAGCTGTTTTTT. It encodes CAARDSNTGELFF.

J is TRBJ1-2 and V is TRBV30; perhaps TRBD1 as D (5 bases). This CDR3 comprises 14 residues. V lost 5 bases, J lost 5 bases, and 18 bases lay in between. Looked up from germline, CDR1 is GTSNPN and CDR2 is SVGIG (reference sequence). CDR3 sequence reads: CAWRYGRGWYGYTF. In nucleotides, the CDR3 is TGTGCCTGGCGTTACGGACGGGGGTGGTATGGCTACACCTTC.

The chain carries TRBV19 and TRBJ1-1, with D hard to call. The ends were cut back, 3 bases at V and 2 bases at J, with 7 bases in the middle. The CDR3 has 13 amino acids. Per the germline V gene, CDR1 is LNHDA and CDR2 is SQIVND (reference sequence). This CDR3 reads CASSISVNTEAFF. The CDR3 DNA reads TGTGCCAGTAGTATTTCGGTAAACACTGAAGCTTTCTTT.

The chain has TRBV30 and TRBJ1-5, with 9 bases aligning to TRBD1. Germline-derived CDR1 and CDR2 are GTSNPN and SVGIG (reference sequence). Unmatched junction bases numbered 10, after V lost 4 bases and J lost 3 bases. The CDR3 is 16 residues long. The CDR3 region is CAWKGPGQGINQPQHF. CDR3 DNA sequence: TGTGCCTGGAAAGGTCCGGGACAGGGAATCAATCAGCCCCAGCATTTT.

The chain has TRBV23-1 and TRBJ1-1; D possibly corresponds to TRBD1 (6 bases). TRBV23-1 is labeled an ORF, and its function is uncertain. The CDR3 consists of 17 residues. Trimming stripped 4 bases from V and 0 bases from J, with 18 bases between. The CDR3 protein is CASSPSGTPFMNTEAFF. CDR3 coding DNA: TGCGCCAGCAGTCCGTCCGGGACACCGTTCATGAACACTGAAGCTTTCTTT.

V usage is TRBV27 and J usage is TRBJ1-5; D is perhaps TRBD1 (5 bases). Germline assignment: CDR1 MNHEY and CDR2 SMNVEV (reference sequence). Deletions cut 5 bases from V and 0 bases from J, with 20 bases between. The CDR3 spans 18 residues. CDR3 sequence (DNA): TGTGCCAGCAGTCCCTTAGCGCTCGGTGGGGCTAGCAATCAGCCCCAGCATTTT. This gives the protein CASSPLALGGASNQPQHF.

The J gene is TRBJ2-7, the V gene TRBV18, with unresolved D. Germline V gives CDR1 KGHSH, CDR2 LQKENI. There are 12 residues in the CDR3. Trimming removed 3 bases at V and 7 bases at J, with 10 bases between. The CDR3 coding sequence is TGTGCCAGCTCACCCTCCCCGGGTGAGCAGTACTTC. This codes for CASSPSPGEQYF. Variable domain in full (rest from reference TRBV18 and TRBJ2-7): NAGVMQNPRHLVRRRGQEARLRCSPMKGHSHVYWYRQLPEEGLKFMVYLQKENIIDESGMPKERFSAEFPKEGPSILRIQQVVRGDSAAYFCASSPSPGEQYFGPGTRLTVT.

The rearrangement links TRBV6-6 to TRBJ2-7; D possibly corresponds to TRBD1 (6 bases). The CDR3 runs 14 residues. Germline V gene data show CDR1 as MNHNY and CDR2 as SVGAGI (reference sequence). V was trimmed by 1 base and J by 3 bases, leaving 10 bases between them. The CDR3 protein is CASSYFSDSYEQYF. Written as DNA, the CDR3 is TGTGCCAGCAGTTACTTCTCGGACAGCTACGAGCAGTACTTC.

The chain carries TRBV5-1 and TRBJ1-2; the match to TRBD1 covers 7 bases. CDR1 SGHRS and CDR2 YFSETQ come from the germline V gene. Trimming took 2 bases from V and 2 from J; bases not matched to a gene: 6. The CDR3 has 15 residues. The CDR3 spells CASSLTGESNYGYTF. CDR3 nucleotide sequence: TGCGCCAGCAGCTTAACAGGGGAGAGCAACTATGGCTACACCTTC.